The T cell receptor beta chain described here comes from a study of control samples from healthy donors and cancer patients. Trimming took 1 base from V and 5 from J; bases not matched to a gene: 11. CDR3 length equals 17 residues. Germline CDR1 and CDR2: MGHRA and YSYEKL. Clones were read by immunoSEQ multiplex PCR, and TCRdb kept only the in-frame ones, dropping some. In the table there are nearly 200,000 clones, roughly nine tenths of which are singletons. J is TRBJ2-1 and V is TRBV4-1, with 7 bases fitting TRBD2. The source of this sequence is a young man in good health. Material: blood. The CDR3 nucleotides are TGCGCCAGCAGCCAAGCGGGGGAGGGATTCCCTAACAATGAGCAGTTCTTC. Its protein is CASSQAGEGFPNNEQFF.